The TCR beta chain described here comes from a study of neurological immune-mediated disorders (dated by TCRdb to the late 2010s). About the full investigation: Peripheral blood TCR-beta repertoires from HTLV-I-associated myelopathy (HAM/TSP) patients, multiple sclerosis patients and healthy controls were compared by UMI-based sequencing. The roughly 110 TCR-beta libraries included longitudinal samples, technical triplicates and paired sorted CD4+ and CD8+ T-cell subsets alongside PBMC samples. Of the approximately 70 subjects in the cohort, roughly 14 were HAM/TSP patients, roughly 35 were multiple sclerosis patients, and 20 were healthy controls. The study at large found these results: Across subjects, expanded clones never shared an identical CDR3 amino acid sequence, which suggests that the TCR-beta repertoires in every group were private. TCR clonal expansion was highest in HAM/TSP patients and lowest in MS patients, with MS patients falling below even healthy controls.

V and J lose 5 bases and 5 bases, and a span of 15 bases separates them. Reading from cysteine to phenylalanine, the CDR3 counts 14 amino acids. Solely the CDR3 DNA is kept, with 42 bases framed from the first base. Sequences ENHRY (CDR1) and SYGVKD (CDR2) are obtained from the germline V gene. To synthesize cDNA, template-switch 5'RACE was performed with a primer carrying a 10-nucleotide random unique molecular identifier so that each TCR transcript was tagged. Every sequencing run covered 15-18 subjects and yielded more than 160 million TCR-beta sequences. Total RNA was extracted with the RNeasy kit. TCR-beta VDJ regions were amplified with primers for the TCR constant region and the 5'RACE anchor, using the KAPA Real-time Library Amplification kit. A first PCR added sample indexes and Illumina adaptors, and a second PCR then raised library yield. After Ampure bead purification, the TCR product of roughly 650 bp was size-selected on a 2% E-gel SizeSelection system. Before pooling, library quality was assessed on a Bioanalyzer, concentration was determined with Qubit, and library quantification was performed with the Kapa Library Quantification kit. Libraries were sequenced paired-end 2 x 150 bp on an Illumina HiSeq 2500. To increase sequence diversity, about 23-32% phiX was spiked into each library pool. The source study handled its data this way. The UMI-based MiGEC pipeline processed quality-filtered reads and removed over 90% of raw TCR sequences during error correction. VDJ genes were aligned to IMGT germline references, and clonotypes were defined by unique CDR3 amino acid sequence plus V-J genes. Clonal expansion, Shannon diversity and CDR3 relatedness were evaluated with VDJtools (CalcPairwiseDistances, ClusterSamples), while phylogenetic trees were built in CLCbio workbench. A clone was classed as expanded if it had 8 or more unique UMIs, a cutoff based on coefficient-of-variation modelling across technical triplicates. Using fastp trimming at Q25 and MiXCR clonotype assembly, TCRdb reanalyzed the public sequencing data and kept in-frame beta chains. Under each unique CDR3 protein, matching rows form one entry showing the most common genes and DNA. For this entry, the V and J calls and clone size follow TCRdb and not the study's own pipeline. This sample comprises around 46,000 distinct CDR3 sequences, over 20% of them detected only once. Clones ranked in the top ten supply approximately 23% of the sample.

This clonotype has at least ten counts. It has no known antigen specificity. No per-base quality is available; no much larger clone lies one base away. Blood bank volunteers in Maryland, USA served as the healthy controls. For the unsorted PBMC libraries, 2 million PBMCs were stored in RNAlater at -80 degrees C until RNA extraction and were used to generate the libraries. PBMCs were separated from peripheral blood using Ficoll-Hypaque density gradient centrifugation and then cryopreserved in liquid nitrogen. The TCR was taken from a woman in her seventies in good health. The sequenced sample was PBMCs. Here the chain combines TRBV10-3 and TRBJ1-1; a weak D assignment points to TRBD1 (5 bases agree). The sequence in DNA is TGTGCCATCAGTCGCCAGGGAAAGGGGACTGAAGCTTTCTTT. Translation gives CAISRQGKGTEAFF.